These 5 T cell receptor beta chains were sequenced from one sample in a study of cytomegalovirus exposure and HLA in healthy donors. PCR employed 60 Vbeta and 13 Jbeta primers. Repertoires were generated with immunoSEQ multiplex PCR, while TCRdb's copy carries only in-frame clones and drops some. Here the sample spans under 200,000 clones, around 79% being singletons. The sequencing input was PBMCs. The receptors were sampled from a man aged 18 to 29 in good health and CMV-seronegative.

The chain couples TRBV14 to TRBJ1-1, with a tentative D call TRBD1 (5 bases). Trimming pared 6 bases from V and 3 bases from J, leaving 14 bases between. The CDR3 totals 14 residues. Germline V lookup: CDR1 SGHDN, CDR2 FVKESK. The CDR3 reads CASSPQGWDTEAFF. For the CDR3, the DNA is TGTGCCAGCAGTCCTCAGGGATGGGACACTGAAGCTTTCTTT.

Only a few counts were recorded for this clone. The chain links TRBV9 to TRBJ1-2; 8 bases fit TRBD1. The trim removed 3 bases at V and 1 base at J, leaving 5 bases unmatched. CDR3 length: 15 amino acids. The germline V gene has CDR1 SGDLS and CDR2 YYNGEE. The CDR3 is CASSATGGFNYGYTF. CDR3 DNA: TGTGCCAGCAGCGCTACAGGGGGTTTTAACTATGGCTACACCTTC. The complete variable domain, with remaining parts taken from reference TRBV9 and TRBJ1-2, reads DSGVTQTPKHLITATGQRVTLRCSPRSGDLSVYWYQQSLDQGLQFLIQYYNGEERAKGNILERFSAQQFPDLHSELNLSSLELGDSALYFCASSATGGFNYGYTFGSGTRLTVV.

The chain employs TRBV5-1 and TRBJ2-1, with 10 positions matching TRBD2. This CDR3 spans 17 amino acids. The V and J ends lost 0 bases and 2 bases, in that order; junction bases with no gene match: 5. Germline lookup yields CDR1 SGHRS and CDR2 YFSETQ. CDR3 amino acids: CASSLGLAGDTYNEQFF. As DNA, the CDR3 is TGCGCCAGCAGCTTGGGGCTAGCGGGAGATACCTACAATGAGCAGTTCTTC.

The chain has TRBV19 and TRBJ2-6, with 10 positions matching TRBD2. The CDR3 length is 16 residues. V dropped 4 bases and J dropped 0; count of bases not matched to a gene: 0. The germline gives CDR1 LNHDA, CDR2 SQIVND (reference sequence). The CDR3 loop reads CASSRLAGSGANVLTF. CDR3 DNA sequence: TGTGCCAGTAGTAGACTAGCGGGCTCTGGGGCCAACGTCCTGACTTTC.

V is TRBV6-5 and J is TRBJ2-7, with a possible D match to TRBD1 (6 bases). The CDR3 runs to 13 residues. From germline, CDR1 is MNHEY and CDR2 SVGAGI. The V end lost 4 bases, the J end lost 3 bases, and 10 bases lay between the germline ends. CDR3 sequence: CASSSQGYYEQYF. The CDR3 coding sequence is TGTGCCAGCAGTTCCCAGGGGTACTACGAGCAGTACTTC.